This TCR beta chain is from a study of blood T cell repertoires in COVID-19. As processed by the authors: The authors estimated nucleated cell counts from reference gene primer amplification. TCRdb's table, derived via immunoSEQ multiplex PCR, lists solely in-frame clones and lacks some. The V and J calls and clone size come from that table; D and trimming were worked out from the DNA. The repertoire holds under 350,000 clones, with around 85% as singletons. Trimming removed 3 bases at V and 4 bases at J, with 15 bases between. This CDR3 contains 16 residues. Germline assignment: CDR1 SNHLY and CDR2 FYNNEI.

The clonotype originates from a woman aged 40 to 49 with acute COVID-19. The chain has TRBV2 and TRBJ1-4; D possibly corresponds to TRBD1 (6 bases). The sequencing input was PBMCs or T cells enriched from blood (not recorded which). The CDR3 DNA follows: TGTGCCAGCAGTGATGGAGCGGGGGCGAGTAATGAAAAACTGTTTTTT. Protein product: CASSDGAGASNEKLFF. Combining the CDR3 with reference TRBV2 and TRBJ1-4 gives the whole variable domain EPEVTQTPSHQVTQMGQEVILRCVPISNHLYFYWYRQILGQKVEFLVSFYNNEISEKSEIFDDQFSVERPDGSNFTLKIRSTKLEDSAMYFCASSDGAGASNEKLFFGSGTQLSVL.